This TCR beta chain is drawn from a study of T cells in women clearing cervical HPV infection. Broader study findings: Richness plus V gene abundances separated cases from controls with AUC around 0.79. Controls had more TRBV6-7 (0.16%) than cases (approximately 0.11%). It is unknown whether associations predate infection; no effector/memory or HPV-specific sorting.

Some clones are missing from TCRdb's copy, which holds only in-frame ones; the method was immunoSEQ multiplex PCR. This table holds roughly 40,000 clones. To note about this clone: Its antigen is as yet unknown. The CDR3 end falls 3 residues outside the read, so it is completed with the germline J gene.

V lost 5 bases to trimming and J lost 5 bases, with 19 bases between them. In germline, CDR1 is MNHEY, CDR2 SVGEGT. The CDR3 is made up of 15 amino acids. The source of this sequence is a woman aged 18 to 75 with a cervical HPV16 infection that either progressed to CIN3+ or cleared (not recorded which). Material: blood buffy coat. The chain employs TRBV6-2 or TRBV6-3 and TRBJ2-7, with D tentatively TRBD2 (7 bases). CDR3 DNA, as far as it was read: TGTGCCAGCAGTAGGCCGGGGGGCGGGAACCACGAG. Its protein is CASSRPGGGNHE. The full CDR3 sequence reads CASSRPGGGNHEQYF.